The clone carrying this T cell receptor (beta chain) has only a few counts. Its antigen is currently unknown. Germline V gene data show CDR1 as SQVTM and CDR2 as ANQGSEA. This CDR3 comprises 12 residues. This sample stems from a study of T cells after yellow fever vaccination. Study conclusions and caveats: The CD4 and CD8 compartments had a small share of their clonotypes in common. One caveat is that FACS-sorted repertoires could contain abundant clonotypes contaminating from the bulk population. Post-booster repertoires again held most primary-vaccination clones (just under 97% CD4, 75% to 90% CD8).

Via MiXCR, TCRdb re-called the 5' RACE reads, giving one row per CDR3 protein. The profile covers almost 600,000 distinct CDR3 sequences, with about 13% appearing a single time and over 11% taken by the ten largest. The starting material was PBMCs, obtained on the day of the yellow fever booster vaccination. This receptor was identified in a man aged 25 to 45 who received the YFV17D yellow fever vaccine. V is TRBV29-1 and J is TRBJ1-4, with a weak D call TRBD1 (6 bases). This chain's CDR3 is CSATGGDEKLFF. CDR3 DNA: TGCTCTGCGACAGGAGGGGATGAAAAACTGTTTTTT.